This TCR beta chain was found in a study of cytomegalovirus exposure and HLA in healthy donors. Study-level results: Across donors, most TCRs were seen rarely, yet some public ones were widespread. TCR beta chains associated with HLA were, in a later analysis, more clonally expanded than equally common others.

Of note for this clone: As yet, its antigen is unknown.

With 60 Vbeta and 13 Jbeta primers, the PCR was carried out. The method was immunoSEQ multiplex PCR; TCRdb's version includes in-frame clones alone and lacks a portion of them. The sample has about 120,000 clones, about 10% seen once. The source material was PBMCs. This clonotype originated in a woman in her late teens or twenties in good health and CMV-seropositive.

As DNA, the CDR3 is TGCGCCAGCAGCTTCGACGGGGGAAATCAGCCCCAGCATTTT. It yields the protein CASSFDGGNQPQHF. The chain joins TRBV5-1 to TRBJ1-5, with a tentative D call TRBD1 (5 bases). Germline V gene sequence: CDR1 SGHRS, CDR2 YFSETQ. The V end lost 2 bases, the J end lost 4 bases, and 10 bases lay between the germline ends. The CDR3 contains 14 residues.